The sequence of this T cell receptor (beta chain) was determined in a study of blood T cells in healthy people across ages. Study-wide findings and caveats: Long-lived and aged donors differed, with more naive CD4+ cells and higher diversity in the long-lived. Percentage of naive T cells showed a strong correlation with TCR beta diversity.

This clonotype was seen more than once but under ten times. Its antigen is unknown. Alongside a J-beta primer mix, a sample-barcoded 5' primer served in a second PCR lasting about 6 to 12 cycles. Template switching added a 12-random-nucleotide identifier to every cDNA molecule. TCRdb re-called the 5' RACE reads with MiXCR, one entry per CDR3 protein. Seen here are hundreds of thousands of distinct CDR3 sequences, 25% to 35% observed once, and the top ten hold roughly a sixth. Germline V lookup: CDR1 SNHLY, CDR2 FYNNEI. This CDR3 is 15 amino acids long. The ends were cut back, 0 bases at V and 0 bases at J, with 8 bases in the middle.

This clonotype originated in a woman at least 80 years old in good health. V usage is TRBV2 and J usage is TRBJ2-5; D is ambiguous. Input material: blood. Here the CDR3 reads CASSEALPYQETQYF. The CDR3 DNA follows: TGTGCCAGCAGTGAAGCGCTACCCTACCAAGAGACCCAGTACTTC.